This T cell receptor (beta chain) was observed in a study of T cells in Graves' hyperthyroidism and ophthalmopathy. Diagnostic assessment was based on clinical symptoms, serum thyroxine and TRAb, thyroid ultrasound and orbital computed tomography. TCR beta CDR3 regions were amplified from RNA transcripts. When the TCR CDR3 underwent first-round RT-PCR, the HTBI primer set was used. TCRdb called the multiplex PCR reads again in MiXCR, with one record for every CDR3 protein. The repertoire holds some 440,000 distinct CDR3 sequences, with roughly 14% as singletons. General study results and limits: Model predictions of ophthalmopathy came a median around 6.5 months before onset. Stable hyperthyroidism was separated from ophthalmopathy by a model based on 13 V-J features.

Trimming cost V 7 bases and J 7 bases; bases outside gene matches: 7. The CDR3 sequence is 14 residues long. Germline assignment: CDR1 MNHNS and CDR2 SASEGT. In its sample, this clonotype was seen many times. Its cognate antigen is unknown. Sequences were obtained from blood. The rearrangement links TRBV6-1 to TRBJ1-6, with 7 nucleotides matching TRBD1. This clonotype was obtained from a woman aged 18-29 years with Graves' hyperthyroidism. CDR3 loop: CASTYGQVNSPLHF. In DNA form, the CDR3 reads TGTGCCAGCACCTATGGACAGGTCAATTCACCCCTCCACTTT.